The 8 T cell receptor beta chains in this list originate from one sample, sequenced in a study of blood T cells in healthy people across ages. Primed by a sample-barcoded 5' primer and a J-beta primer mix, a second PCR proceeded for 7 to 11 cycles. From the 5' RACE reads, TCRdb called clonotypes with MiXCR, one entry per CDR3 protein. The sample consists of about 730,000 distinct CDR3 sequences, roughly 41% of them appearing once. The sample consisted of blood. The receptors were sampled from a woman aged 60-70 years in good health.

This clonotype has only a few counts. It may be a read error: a sequence one base away is much more abundant. This chain uses TRBV10-3 with TRBJ1-6; D uncertain. Germline V gene sequence: CDR1 ENHRY, CDR2 SYGVKD. The CDR3 has 14 amino acids. The CDR3 loop reads CAISDGVGNSPPHF. The CDR3 region has the DNA TGTGCCATCAGTGACGGAGTCGGTAATTCACCCCCCCACTTT.

The chain combines TRBV15 with TRBJ2-5; 8 bases match TRBD2. Germline loops: CDR1 LNHNV, CDR2 YYDKDF (reference sequence). The CDR3 is made up of 17 amino acids. With 0 bases clipped from V and 2 bases from J, the junction kept 8 bases outside the gene matches. The CDR3 is CATSRDLLAGAQETQYF. The CDR3 bases are TGTGCCACCAGCAGAGATCTCCTAGCGGGTGCTCAAGAGACCCAGTACTTC.

The chain has TRBV20-1 and TRBJ1-6, with TRBD1 matching 9 bases. J gave up 14 bases and V 5 bases, and 10 bases lay outside the gene matches. The CDR3 totals 13 residues. Germline loops: CDR1 DFQATT, CDR2 SNEGSKA (reference sequence). The CDR3 DNA follows: TGCAGTGCTGGCGGACAGGGGCGAGGGGCCCTCCACTTT. Translation gives CSAGGQGRGALHF.

The chain is built from TRBV11-2 and TRBJ2-5; no reliable D call. The germline CDR1 and CDR2 sequences are SGHAT and FQNNGV. The CDR3 covers 16 residues. V lost 0 bases and J lost 3, with 14 bases in between. This CDR3 is CASSLDSVGLKETQYF. DNA of the CDR3: TGTGCCAGCAGCTTAGACTCTGTTGGATTAAAAGAGACCCAGTACTTC.

This chain joins TRBV5-1 and TRBJ2-4, with D possibly being TRBD2 (6 bases). The J call is uncertain, as TRBJ2-5 better fits the DNA end. Germline loops: CDR1 SGHRS, CDR2 YFSETQ. The CDR3 sequence is 14 residues long. Written as DNA, the CDR3 is TGCGCCAGCAGCCAAGGAGGGACCGGGGAGACCCAGTACTTC. It codes for CASSQGGTGETQYF.

There are many counts of this clonotype. The rearrangement uses TRBV7-2 and TRBJ2-1, with D perhaps TRBD1 (6 bases). V was shortened by 8 bases and J by 0 bases, with 14 bases between the two germline ends. Germline V CDR1 and CDR2: SGHTA, FQGNSA. This CDR3 comprises 15 residues. The CDR3 sequence is CASAVTGYSYNEQFF. CDR3 DNA sequence: TGTGCCAGCGCAGTGACAGGTTACTCCTACAATGAGCAGTTCTTC. Drawing the rest from reference TRBV7-2 and TRBJ2-1, the complete variable domain is GAGVSQSPSNKVTEKGKDVELRCDPISGHTALYWYRQSLGQGLEFLIYFQGNSAPDKSGLPSDRFSAERTGGSVSTLTIQRTQQEDSAVYLCASAVTGYSYNEQFFGPGTRLTVL.

This clonotype has at least ten counts. The chain uses TRBV4-2 and TRBJ2-7; 8 bases match TRBD2. The CDR3 runs 16 residues. After removal of 0 bases from V and 1 base from J, the junction contained 5 bases not matched to a gene. Germline V gives CDR1 LGHNA, CDR2 YNFKEQ. The CDR3 protein is CASSQETGGGSYEQYF. The CDR3 nucleotides are TGTGCCAGCAGCCAAGAGACGGGAGGGGGATCCTACGAGCAGTACTTC.

The V and J genes are TRBV27 and TRBJ2-3; tentatively, D is TRBD2 (6 bases). The V end was cut by 3 bases, the J end by 1 base, with 17 bases between. Germline CDR1 MNHEY, CDR2 SMNVEV (reference sequence). The CDR3 covers 17 residues. The CDR3 DNA reads as TGTGCCAGCAGTTTCCCCGGGAGCCTCTCAGGCACAGATACGCAGTATTTT. Translation gives CASSFPGSLSGTDTQYF.